The clone carrying this T cell receptor (beta chain) was counted between two and nine times. RNA transcripts served as the template for amplifying TCR beta CDR3 regions. Using the HTBI primer set, a first-round RT-PCR was run on the TCR CDR3. TCRdb reanalysed the multiplex PCR reads using MiXCR and keeps one entry per CDR3 protein. The table has a few hundred thousand distinct CDR3 sequences, around 25% seen once; the top ten hold 70% to 75%. This sample is drawn from a study of T cells in Graves' hyperthyroidism and ophthalmopathy. This clonotype was obtained from a man in his forties or fifties with Graves' hyperthyroidism. Source material: blood.

Here the CDR3 DNA reads TGCGCCAGCAGTCCCGGGACTAGCGGGCTTCGTTACGAGCAGTACTTC. Translated: CASSPGTSGLRYEQYF. The J gene is TRBJ2-7, the V gene TRBV5-1; 12 bases map to TRBD2. The V segment lost 5 bases and the J segment 4 bases; nucleotides outside the gene matches: 10. The V gene's germline CDR1 is SGHRS and CDR2 YFSETQ. This CDR3 comprises 16 residues.